This T cell receptor (beta chain) was sequenced in a study of Ad26.COV2.S vaccination and SARS-CoV-2 variants. The protocol was immunoSEQ multiplex PCR, while the TCRdb copy is restricted to in-frame clones and leaves out a portion. The repertoire holds about 680,000 clones, with around 90% as singletons. Treatment indicated: some 20 received Ad26.COV2.S at low or high dose, single or two shots; 5 received placebo; per-sample allocation not given. Samples analyzed were those drawn on day 63 after the first vaccine or placebo injection. The starting material was peripheral blood, obtained in a trial of Ad26.COV2.S vaccine versus placebo. The origin of this receptor is a person aged 18-65 years who received the Ad26.COV2.S COVID-19 vaccine or a placebo.

The CDR3 protein is CASSIGDKWDGYTF. The CDR3 coding sequence is TGTGCCAGTAGTATAGGGGACAAGTGGGATGGCTACACCTTC. This chain connects TRBV19 to TRBJ1-2, with TRBD1 as a possible D gene (6 bases). Germline V gene sequence: CDR1 LNHDA, CDR2 SQIVND (reference sequence). V shed 1 base and J shed 6 bases, with 12 bases lying between them. The length of the CDR3 is 14 residues.